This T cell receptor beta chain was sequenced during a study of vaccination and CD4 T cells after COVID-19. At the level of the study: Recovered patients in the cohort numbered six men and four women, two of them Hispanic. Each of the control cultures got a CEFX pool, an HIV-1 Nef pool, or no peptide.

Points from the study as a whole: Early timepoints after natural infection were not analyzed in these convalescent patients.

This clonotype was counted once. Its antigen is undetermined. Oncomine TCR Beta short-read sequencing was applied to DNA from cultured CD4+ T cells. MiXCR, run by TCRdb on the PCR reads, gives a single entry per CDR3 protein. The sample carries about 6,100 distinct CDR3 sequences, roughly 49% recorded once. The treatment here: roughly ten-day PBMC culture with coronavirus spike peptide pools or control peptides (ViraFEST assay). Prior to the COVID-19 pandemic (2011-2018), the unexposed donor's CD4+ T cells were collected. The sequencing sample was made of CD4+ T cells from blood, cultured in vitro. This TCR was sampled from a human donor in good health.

CDR3 loop: CAWRTGNNEQFF. The CDR3 DNA follows: TGTGCCTGGAGGACAGGCAACAATGAGCAGTTCTTC. The chain joins TRBV30 to TRBJ2-1, with a possible D match to TRBD1 (6 bases). This CDR3 region has 12 residues. V was pared by 3 bases and J by 5 bases, with 8 bases between. The germline CDR1 and CDR2 sequences are GTSNPN and SVGIG (reference sequence).